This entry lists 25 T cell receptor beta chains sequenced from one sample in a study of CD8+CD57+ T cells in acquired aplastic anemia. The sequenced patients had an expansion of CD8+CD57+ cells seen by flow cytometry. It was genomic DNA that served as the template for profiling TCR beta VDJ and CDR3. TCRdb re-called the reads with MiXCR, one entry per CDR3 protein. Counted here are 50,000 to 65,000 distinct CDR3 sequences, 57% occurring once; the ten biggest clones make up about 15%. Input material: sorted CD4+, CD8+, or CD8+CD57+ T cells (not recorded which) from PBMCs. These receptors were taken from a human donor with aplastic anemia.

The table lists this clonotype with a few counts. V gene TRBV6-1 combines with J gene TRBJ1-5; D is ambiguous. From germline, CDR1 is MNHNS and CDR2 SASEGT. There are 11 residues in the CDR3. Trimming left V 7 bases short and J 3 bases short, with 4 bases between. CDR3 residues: CASIINQPQHF. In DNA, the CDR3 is TGTGCCAGCATAATCAATCAGCCCCAGCATTTT.

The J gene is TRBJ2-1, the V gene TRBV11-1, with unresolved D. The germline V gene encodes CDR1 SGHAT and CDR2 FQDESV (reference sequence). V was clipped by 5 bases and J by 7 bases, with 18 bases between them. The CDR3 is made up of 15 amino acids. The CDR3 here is CASSQFRRKENEQFF. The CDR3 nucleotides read TGTGCCAGCAGCCAGTTTCGACGGAAAGAGAATGAGCAGTTCTTC. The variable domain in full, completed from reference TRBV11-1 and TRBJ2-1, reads EAEVAQSPRYKITEKSQAVAFWCDPISGHATLYWYRQILGQGPELLVQFQDESVVDDSQLPKDRFSAERLKGVDSTLKIQPAELGDSAMYLCASSQFRRKENEQFFGPGTRLTVL.

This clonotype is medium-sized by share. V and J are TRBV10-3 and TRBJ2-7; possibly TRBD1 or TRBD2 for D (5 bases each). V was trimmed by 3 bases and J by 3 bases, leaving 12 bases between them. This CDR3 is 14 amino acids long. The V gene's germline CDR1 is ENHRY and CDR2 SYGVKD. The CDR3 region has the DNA TGTGCCATCAGTGAAGGGACGGAACTCTACGAGCAGTACTTC. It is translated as CAISEGTELYEQYF.

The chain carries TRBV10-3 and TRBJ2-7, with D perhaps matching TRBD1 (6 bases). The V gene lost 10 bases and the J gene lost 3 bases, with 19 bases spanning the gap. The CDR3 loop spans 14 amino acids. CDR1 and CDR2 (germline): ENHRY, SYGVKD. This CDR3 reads CASTADRSHYEQYF. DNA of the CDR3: TGTGCCAGCACTGCAGACAGGAGCCACTACGAGCAGTACTTC.

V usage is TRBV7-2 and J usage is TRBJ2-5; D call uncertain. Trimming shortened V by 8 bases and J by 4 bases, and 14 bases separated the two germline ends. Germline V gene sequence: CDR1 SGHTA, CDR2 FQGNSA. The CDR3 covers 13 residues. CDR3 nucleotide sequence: TGTGCCAGCGAGCCATCCCGGGCAGAGACCCAGTACTTC. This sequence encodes CASEPSRAETQYF. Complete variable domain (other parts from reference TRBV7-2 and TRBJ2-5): GAGVSQSPSNKVTEKGKDVELRCDPISGHTALYWYRQSLGQGLEFLIYFQGNSAPDKSGLPSDRFSAERTGGSVSTLTIQRTQQEDSAVYLCASEPSRAETQYFGPGTRLLVL.

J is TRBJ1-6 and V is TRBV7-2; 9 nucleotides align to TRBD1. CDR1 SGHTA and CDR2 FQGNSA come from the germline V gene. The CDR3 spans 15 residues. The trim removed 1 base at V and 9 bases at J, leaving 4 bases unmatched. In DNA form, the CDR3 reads TGTGCCAGCAGCTTAGTCGGACAGGGGAGTTCACCCCTCCACTTT. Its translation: CASSLVGQGSSPLHF.

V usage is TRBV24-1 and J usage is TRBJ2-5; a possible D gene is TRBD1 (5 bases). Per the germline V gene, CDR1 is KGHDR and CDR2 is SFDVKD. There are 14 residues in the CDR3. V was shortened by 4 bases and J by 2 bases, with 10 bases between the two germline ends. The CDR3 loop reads CATSDQGFQETQYF. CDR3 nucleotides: TGTGCCACCAGTGACCAGGGATTTCAAGAGACCCAGTACTTC.

CDR3 coding DNA: TGCAGTGCTAGAGGTTCGTGGGCACAAGCATTTGCACCCCTCCACTTT. Its translation is CSARGSWAQAFAPLHF. The rearrangement links TRBV20-1 to TRBJ1-6; D unresolved. The CDR3 totals 16 residues. V dropped 1 base and J dropped 11 bases, with 21 bases sitting between them. Germline V gene lookup returns CDR1 DFQATT and CDR2 SNEGSKA (reference sequence).

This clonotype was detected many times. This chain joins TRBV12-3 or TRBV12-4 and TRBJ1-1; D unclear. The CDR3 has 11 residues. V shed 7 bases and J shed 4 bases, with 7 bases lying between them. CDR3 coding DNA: TGTGCCAGCATCTGGGGCACTGAAGCTTTCTTT. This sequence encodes CASIWGTEAFF.

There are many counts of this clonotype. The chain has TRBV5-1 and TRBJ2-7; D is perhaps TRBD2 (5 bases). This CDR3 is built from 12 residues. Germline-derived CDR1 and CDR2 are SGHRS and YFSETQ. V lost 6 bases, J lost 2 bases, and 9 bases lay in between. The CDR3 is CASTSGTYEQYF. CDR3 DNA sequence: TGCGCCAGCACATCCGGGACCTACGAGCAGTACTTC.

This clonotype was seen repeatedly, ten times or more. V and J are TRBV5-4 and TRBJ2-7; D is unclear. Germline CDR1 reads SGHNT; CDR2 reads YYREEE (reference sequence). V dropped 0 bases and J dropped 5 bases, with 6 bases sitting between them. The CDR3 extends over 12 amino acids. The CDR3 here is CASSLEQNEQYF. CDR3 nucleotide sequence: TGTGCCAGCAGCTTGGAACAGAACGAGCAGTACTTC.

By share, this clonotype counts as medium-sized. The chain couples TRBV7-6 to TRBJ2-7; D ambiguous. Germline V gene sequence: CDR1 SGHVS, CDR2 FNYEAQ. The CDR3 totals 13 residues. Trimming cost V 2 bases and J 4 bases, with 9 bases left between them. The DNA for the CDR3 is TGTGCCAGCAGCTTATATGGGGAATACGAGCAGTACTTC. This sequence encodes CASSLYGEYEQYF.

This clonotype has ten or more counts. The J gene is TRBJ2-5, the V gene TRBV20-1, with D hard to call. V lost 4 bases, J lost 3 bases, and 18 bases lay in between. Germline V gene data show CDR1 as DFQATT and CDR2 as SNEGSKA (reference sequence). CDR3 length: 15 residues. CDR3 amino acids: CSATDPIQTEETQYF. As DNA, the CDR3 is TGCAGTGCTACCGACCCCATCCAGACGGAAGAGACCCAGTACTTC.

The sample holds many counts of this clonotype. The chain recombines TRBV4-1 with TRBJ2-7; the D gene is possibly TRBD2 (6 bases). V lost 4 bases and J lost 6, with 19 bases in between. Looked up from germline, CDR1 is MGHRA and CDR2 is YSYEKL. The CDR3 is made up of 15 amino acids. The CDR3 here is CASSLRESPPGEQYF. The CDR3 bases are TGCGCCAGCAGCCTCCGGGAGTCACCCCCCGGCGAGCAGTACTTC.

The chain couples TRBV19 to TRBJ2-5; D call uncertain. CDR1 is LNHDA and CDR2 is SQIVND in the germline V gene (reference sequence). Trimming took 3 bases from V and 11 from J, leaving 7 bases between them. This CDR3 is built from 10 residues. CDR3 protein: CASSIGRQYF. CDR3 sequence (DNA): TGTGCCAGTAGTATCGGGCGACAGTACTTC.

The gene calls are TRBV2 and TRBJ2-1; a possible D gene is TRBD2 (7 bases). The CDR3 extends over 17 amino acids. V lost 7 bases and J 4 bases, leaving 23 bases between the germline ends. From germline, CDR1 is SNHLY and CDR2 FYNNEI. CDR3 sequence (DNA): TGTGCCAGCATAGAGGGCTTTGCGGGGGCGGAGTACAATGAGCAGTTCTTC. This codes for CASIEGFAGAEYNEQFF.

CDR3 DNA: TGTGCCAGCAGTTACAGCGAGGACCAAACCTACGAGCAGTACTTC. Amino acids: CASSYSEDQTYEQYF. This rearrangement joins TRBV7-9 to TRBJ2-7, with D unclear. With 6 bases removed from V and 2 bases from J, the gap between germline ends came to 17 bases. The V gene's germline CDR1 is SEHNR and CDR2 FQNEAQ (reference sequence). The CDR3 length is 15 residues.

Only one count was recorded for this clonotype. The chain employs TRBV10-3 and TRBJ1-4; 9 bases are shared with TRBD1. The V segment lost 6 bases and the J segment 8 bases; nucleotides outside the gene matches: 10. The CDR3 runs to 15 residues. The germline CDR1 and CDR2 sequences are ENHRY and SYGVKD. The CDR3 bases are TGTGCCATCAGAACCTCCGGGACAGGGTCCGAAAAACTGTTTTTT. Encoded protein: CAIRTSGTGSEKLFF.

For the CDR3, the DNA is TGTGCCAGCAGTGGACAGGCTAGCGCAGATACGCAGTATTTT. The encoded protein is CASSGQASADTQYF. The gene calls are TRBV25-1 and TRBJ2-3, with D perhaps being TRBD1 or TRBD2 (6 bases each). This CDR3 spans 14 amino acids. With 4 bases removed from V and 4 bases from J, the gap between germline ends came to 12 bases. Per the germline V gene, CDR1 is MGHDK and CDR2 is SYGVNS.

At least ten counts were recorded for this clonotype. The CDR3 bases are TGTGCCAGCAGCTTGGGGGGCAGCGGGGGGGCCAATGAGCAGTTCTTC. Its protein product is CASSLGGSGGANEQFF. J is TRBJ2-1 and V is TRBV7-7; 10 bases align to TRBD2. From germline, CDR1 is SSHAT and CDR2 FNYEAQ (reference sequence). V was clipped by 3 bases and J by 6 bases; unmatched bases: 8. This CDR3 is built from 16 residues.

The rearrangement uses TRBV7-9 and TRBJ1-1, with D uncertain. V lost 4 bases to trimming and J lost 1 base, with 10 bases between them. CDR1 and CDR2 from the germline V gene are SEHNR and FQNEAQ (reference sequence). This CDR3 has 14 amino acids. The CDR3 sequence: CASSSLDGNTEAFF. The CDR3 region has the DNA TGTGCCAGCAGCTCTCTGGACGGGAACACTGAAGCTTTCTTT.

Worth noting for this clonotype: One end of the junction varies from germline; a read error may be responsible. CDR3 protein: CASSPRDYQETQYF. For the CDR3, the DNA is TGTGCCAGCAGCCCGCGCGACTACCAGGAGACCCAGTACTTC. The V call is TRBV7-2, the J call TRBJ2-5; tentative D call: TRBD2 (5 bases). Germline CDR1 SGHTA, CDR2 FQGNSA. The CDR3 spans 14 residues. Filled out from reference TRBV7-2 and TRBJ2-5, the complete variable domain reads GAGVSQSPSNKVTEKGKDVELRCDPISGHTALYWYRQSLGQGLEFLIYFQGNSAPDKSGLPSDRFSAERTGGSVSTLTIQRTQQEDSAVYLCASSPRDYQETQYFGPGTRLLVL.

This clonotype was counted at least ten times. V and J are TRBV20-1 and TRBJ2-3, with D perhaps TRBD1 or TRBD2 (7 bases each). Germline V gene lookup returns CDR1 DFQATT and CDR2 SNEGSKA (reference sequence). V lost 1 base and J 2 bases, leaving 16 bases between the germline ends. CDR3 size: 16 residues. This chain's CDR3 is CSARGLQGGDTDTQYF. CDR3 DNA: TGCAGTGCTAGAGGCCTCCAGGGGGGGGACACAGATACGCAGTATTTT.

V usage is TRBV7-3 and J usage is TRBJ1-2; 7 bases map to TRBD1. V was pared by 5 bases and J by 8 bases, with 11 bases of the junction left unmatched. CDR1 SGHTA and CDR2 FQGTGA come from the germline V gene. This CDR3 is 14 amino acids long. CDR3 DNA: TGTGCCAGCAGCAGACAGGGAAGAATTGGCGGCTACACCTTC. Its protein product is CASSRQGRIGGYTF. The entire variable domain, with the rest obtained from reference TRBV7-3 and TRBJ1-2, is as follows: GAGVSQTPSNKVTEKGKYVELRCDPISGHTALYWYRQSLGQGPEFLIYFQGTGAADDSGLPNDRFFAVRPEGSVSTLKIQRTERGDSAVYLCASSRQGRIGGYTFGSGTRLTVV.

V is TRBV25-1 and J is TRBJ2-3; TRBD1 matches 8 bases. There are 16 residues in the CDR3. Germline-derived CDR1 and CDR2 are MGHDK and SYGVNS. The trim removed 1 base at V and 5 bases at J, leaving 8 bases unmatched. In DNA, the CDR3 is TGTGCCAGCAGTGAATTTACAGGGGGACGTCAAGATACGCAGTATTTT. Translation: CASSEFTGGRQDTQYF.